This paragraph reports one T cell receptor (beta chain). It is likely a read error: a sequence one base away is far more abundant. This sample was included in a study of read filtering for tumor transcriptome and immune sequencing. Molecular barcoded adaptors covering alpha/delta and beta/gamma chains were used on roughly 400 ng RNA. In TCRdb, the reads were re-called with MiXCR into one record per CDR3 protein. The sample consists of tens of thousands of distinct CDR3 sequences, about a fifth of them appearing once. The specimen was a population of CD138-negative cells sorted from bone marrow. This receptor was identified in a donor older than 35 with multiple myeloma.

DNA of the CDR3: TGTGCCAGCAGTCGCAGGGGCGAAACTGTAGCTTTCTTT. Translation gives CASSRRGETVAFF. V usage is TRBV25-1 and J usage is TRBJ1-6, with D possibly matching TRBD1 (6 bases). The last part of the DNA fits TRBJ1-1 better; the J call may be wrong. This CDR3 spans 13 amino acids. Per the germline V gene, CDR1 is MGHDK and CDR2 is SYGVNS.